Following are 16 T cell receptor beta chains from one sample sequenced in a study of blood T cell repertoires in COVID-19. Repertoires were generated with immunoSEQ multiplex PCR, while TCRdb's copy carries only in-frame clones and drops some. The sample lists 100,000 to 130,000 clones, around 89% seen once, with around 7% in the top ten. The sequenced sample was peripheral blood. The receptors were gathered from a man aged 50-60 years with active or convalescent COVID-19.

V usage is TRBV19 and J usage is TRBJ1-1, with D hard to call. The germline gives CDR1 LNHDA, CDR2 SQIVND (reference sequence). Trimming removed 3 bases from V and 1 base from J, with 6 bases in between. The CDR3 covers 13 residues. CDR3 in DNA: TGTGCCAGTAGTATCCGAGCGAACACTGAAGCTTTCTTT. Translated: CASSIRANTEAFF.

In its sample, this clone was seen once. This chain joins TRBV5-1 and TRBJ1-1; TRBD1 might be the D (6 bases). Per the germline V gene, CDR1 is SGHRS and CDR2 is YFSETQ. V was cut by 4 bases and J by 0 bases, with 13 bases left in between. This CDR3 is built from 15 residues. The CDR3 DNA reads TGCGCCAGCAGCATACGGACAGCACTGAACACTGAAGCTTTCTTT. Residues: CASSIRTALNTEAFF. Full variable domain (missing parts from reference TRBV5-1 and TRBJ1-1): KAGVTQTPRYLIKTRGQQVTLSCSPISGHRSVSWYQQTPGQGLQFLFEYFSETQRNKGNFPGRFSGRQFSNSRSEMNVSTLELGDSALYLCASSIRTALNTEAFFGQGTRLTVV.

This CDR3 is CASSPLPGQRNTEAFF. The CDR3 DNA follows: TGTGCCAGCTCACCACTTCCGGGACAGCGGAACACTGAAGCTTTCTTT. The rearrangement uses TRBV18 and TRBJ1-1; 7 nucleotides match TRBD1. CDR1 and CDR2 from the germline V gene are KGHSH and LQKENI. The length of the CDR3 is 16 residues. The V gene end was trimmed by 1 base and the J gene end by 1 base; junction bases not matched to a gene: 6.

The table lists this clone with a count of one. The rearrangement uses TRBV6-5 and TRBJ2-5, with D perhaps TRBD1 (6 bases). V lost 6 bases and J 1 base, leaving 12 bases between the germline ends. This CDR3 has 14 residues. Looked up from germline, CDR1 is MNHEY and CDR2 is SVGAGI. This chain's CDR3 is CASSDRTTQETQYF. The CDR3 DNA is TGTGCCAGCAGCGACAGGACAACCCAAGAGACCCAGTACTTC.

This chain links TRBV27 with TRBJ2-3; tentatively, D is TRBD2 (6 bases). This CDR3 is 14 amino acids long. Germline V CDR1 and CDR2: MNHEY, SMNVEV (reference sequence). The germline V and J ends were trimmed by 3 bases and 1 base, with 8 bases remaining between them. The CDR3: CASSLGLGTDTQYF. Here the CDR3 DNA reads TGTGCCAGCAGTTTGGGACTCGGCACAGATACGCAGTATTTT.

This chain connects TRBV28 to TRBJ2-4, with 8 bases that match TRBD1. Losses at the gene ends were 4 bases for V and 5 bases for J; bases not matched to a gene: 13. In germline, CDR1 is MDHEN, CDR2 SYDVKM. The CDR3 spans 17 residues. This chain's CDR3 is CASSYIPGQVGQNIQYF. CDR3 DNA sequence: TGTGCCAGCAGTTATATACCGGGACAGGTTGGTCAAAACATTCAGTACTTC.

V usage is TRBV28 and J usage is TRBJ1-5; no clear D. This CDR3 is 18 amino acids long. CDR1 and CDR2 from the germline V gene are MDHEN and SYDVKM. V was pared by 3 bases and J by 5 bases, with 23 bases between. The CDR3 DNA reads as TGTGCCAGCAGTTTGAGCGTACAGTTAGGTAGCGTCGATCAGCCCCAGCATTTT. Translated, it gives CASSLSVQLGSVDQPQHF.

The chain joins TRBV29-1 to TRBJ1-1, with D perhaps matching TRBD1 (5 bases). The germline V gene encodes CDR1 SQVTM and CDR2 ANQGSEA. There are 11 residues in the CDR3. Trimming removed 4 bases from V and 10 bases from J, with 13 bases in between. CDR3 coding DNA: TGCAGCGTTGGCGCCCAGGGCTTAGCTTTCTTT. It specifies CSVGAQGLAFF.

The chain joins TRBV5-1 to TRBJ2-7; D may be TRBD1 (5 bases). Per the germline V gene, CDR1 is SGHRS and CDR2 is YFSETQ. The CDR3 is made up of 13 amino acids. V was pared by 0 bases and J by 4 bases, with 8 bases between. In DNA, the CDR3 is TGCGCCAGCAGCTTGGACAGGAGATACGAGCAGTACTTC. Amino acids: CASSLDRRYEQYF. Looking up the rest from reference TRBV5-1 and TRBJ2-7 gives the full variable domain: KAGVTQTPRYLIKTRGQQVTLSCSPISGHRSVSWYQQTPGQGLQFLFEYFSETQRNKGNFPGRFSGRQFSNSRSEMNVSTLELGDSALYLCASSLDRRYEQYFGPGTRLTVT.

J is TRBJ2-2 and V is TRBV4-1; a possible D gene is TRBD2 (6 bases). Germline V gives CDR1 MGHRA, CDR2 YSYEKL. V dropped 1 base and J dropped 7 bases, with 19 bases sitting between them. This CDR3 has 17 amino acids. CDR3 in DNA: TGCGCCAGCAGCCAAGCCCCCGCTTTAGCGGTAGGCGGGGAGCTGTTTTTT. This gives the protein CASSQAPALAVGGELFF.

The chain couples TRBV27 to TRBJ2-6; TRBD1 is a possible D gene (6 bases). V was clipped by 5 bases and J by 0 bases, with 11 bases between them. The CDR3 contains 16 residues. Germline CDR1 and CDR2: MNHEY and SMNVEV (reference sequence). The CDR3 is CASSPYRDSGANVLTF. CDR3 bases: TGTGCCAGCAGTCCCTACAGGGACTCTGGGGCCAACGTCCTGACTTTC.

This sequence joins TRBV7-6 and TRBJ1-5; unclear D gene. V dropped 3 bases and J dropped 3 bases, with 3 bases sitting between them. Germline assignment: CDR1 SGHVS and CDR2 FNYEAQ. The CDR3 runs 12 residues. This CDR3 reads CASSFLNQPQHF. The CDR3 region has the DNA TGTGCCAGCAGCTTCCTCAATCAGCCCCAGCATTTT.

The chain joins TRBV6-5 to TRBJ2-7; the D is unclear. CDR1 is MNHEY, CDR2 SVGAGI, per germline. The CDR3 runs to 15 residues. Trimming cost V 2 bases and J 0 bases, with 11 bases left between them. The CDR3 here is CASSYERTPSYEQYF. In DNA, the CDR3 is TGTGCCAGCAGTTACGAACGTACTCCCTCCTACGAGCAGTACTTC.

The chain joins TRBV7-8 to TRBJ2-2; D perhaps matches TRBD1 (5 bases). V was trimmed by 5 bases and J by 4 bases, leaving 20 bases between them. The germline CDR1 and CDR2 sequences are SGHVS and FQNEAQ. This CDR3 has 17 amino acids. CDR3 sequence: CASSHPRTRRVTGELFF. In nucleotides, the CDR3 is TGTGCCAGCAGCCACCCTAGGACAAGAAGAGTCACCGGGGAGCTGTTTTTT.

The J gene is TRBJ1-5, the V gene TRBV11-2; D may be TRBD1 (5 bases). In germline, CDR1 is SGHAT, CDR2 FQNNGV. The V end was cut by 5 bases, the J end by 6 bases, with 11 bases between. This CDR3 is 13 amino acids long. The CDR3 spells CASSPPGGQPQHF. In nucleotides, the CDR3 is TGTGCCAGCAGCCCCCCGGGGGGTCAGCCCCAGCATTTT. The full variable domain, its missing parts supplied by reference TRBV11-2 and TRBJ1-5, is EAGVAQSPRYKIIEKRQSVAFWCNPISGHATLYWYQQILGQGPKLLIQFQNNGVVDDSQLPKDRFSAERLKGVDSTLKIQPAKLEDSAVYLCASSPPGGQPQHFGDGTRLSIL.

This sequence joins TRBV6-5 and TRBJ2-7; D is ambiguous. Germline-derived CDR1 and CDR2 are MNHEY and SVGAGI. This CDR3 is built from 14 residues. V lost 0 bases, J lost 1 base, and 7 bases lay in between. The chain's CDR3 is CASSYSKRSYEQYF. The DNA for the CDR3 is TGTGCCAGCAGTTACTCCAAGAGGTCCTACGAGCAGTACTTC.